This TCR beta chain was observed in a study of shared clonotypes between healthy human individuals. Study overall: CD4 naive and CD4 memory each took three plates per donor, while CD8 naive took two and CD8 memory one.

Terminally differentiated effector memory CD45RA+ cells were excluded by CCR7 positive selection of CD45RO-negative cells. Donors included only healthy HIV-negative adults lacking recent acute infections or vaccinations. There are 15 residues in the CDR3. V was clipped by 1 base and J by 2 bases, with 9 bases between them. Germline V gives CDR1 SEHNR, CDR2 FQNEAQ (reference sequence). Here immunoSEQ multiplex PCR was the method, and the copy in TCRdb shows in-frame clones only, minus some. In the table there are 550,000 to 600,000 clones, 95% to 98% of which are singletons. The study, taken as a whole, reports: Rarefaction curves obtained for sorted subsets showed sequencing incomplete despite large depth. Of the naive CD4 clonotypes, approximately 5% were shared across a handful of donors.

As concerns this clone: Antigen specificity is unknown.

The sequencing input was naive CD8+ T cells sorted from blood. The sequence was collected from a man aged 30 to 39 in good health. The chain is built from TRBV7-9 and TRBJ2-4; no clear D. The CDR3 sequence is CASSLVRRSKNIQYF. The CDR3 coding sequence is TGTGCCAGCAGCTTAGTCAGAAGGTCCAAAAACATTCAGTACTTC.